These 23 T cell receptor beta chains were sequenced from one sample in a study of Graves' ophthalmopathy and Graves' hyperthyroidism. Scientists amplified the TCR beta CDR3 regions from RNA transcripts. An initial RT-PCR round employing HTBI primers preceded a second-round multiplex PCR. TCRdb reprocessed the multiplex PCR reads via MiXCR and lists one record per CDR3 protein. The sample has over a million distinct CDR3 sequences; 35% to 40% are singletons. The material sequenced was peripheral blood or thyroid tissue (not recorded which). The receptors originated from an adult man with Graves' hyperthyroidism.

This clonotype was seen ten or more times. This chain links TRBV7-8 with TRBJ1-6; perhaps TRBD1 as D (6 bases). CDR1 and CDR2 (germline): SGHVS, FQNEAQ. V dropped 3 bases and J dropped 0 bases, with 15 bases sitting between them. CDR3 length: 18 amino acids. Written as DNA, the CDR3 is TGTGCCAGCAGCTTCTCCTCCACAGGGAGCTCCTATAATTCACCCCTCCACTTT. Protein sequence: CASSFSSTGSSYNSPLHF. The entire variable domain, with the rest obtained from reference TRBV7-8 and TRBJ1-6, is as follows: GAGVSQSPRYKVAKRGQDVALRCDPISGHVSLFWYQQALGQGPEFLTYFQNEAQLDKSGLPSDRFFAERPEGSVSTLKIQRTQQEDSAVYLCASSFSSTGSSYNSPLHFGNGTRLTVT.

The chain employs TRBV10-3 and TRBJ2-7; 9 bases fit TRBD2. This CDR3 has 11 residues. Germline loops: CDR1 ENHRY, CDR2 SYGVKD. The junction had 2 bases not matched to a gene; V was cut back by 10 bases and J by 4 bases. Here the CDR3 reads CATLAGYEQYF. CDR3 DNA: TGTGCCACTCTAGCGGGGTACGAGCAGTACTTC.

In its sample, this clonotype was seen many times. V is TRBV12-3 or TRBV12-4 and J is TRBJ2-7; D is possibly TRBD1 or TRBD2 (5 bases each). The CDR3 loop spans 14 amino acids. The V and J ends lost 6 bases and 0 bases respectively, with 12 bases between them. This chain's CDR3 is CASRSGAGSYEQYF. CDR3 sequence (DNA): TGTGCCAGCAGGTCCGGGGCTGGCTCCTACGAGCAGTACTTC.

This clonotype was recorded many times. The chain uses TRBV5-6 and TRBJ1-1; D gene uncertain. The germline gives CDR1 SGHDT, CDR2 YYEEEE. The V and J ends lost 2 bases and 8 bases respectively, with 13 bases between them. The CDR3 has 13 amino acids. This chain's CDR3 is CASSLGHGQEAFF. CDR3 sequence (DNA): TGTGCCAGCAGCTTAGGTCACGGGCAAGAAGCTTTCTTT.

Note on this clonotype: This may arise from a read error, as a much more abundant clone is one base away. The CDR3 spells CASRGLTSGQETQHF. CDR3 in DNA: TGTGCCAGCAGGGGATTGACTAGCGGACAAGAGACCCAGCACTTC. The chain links TRBV2 to TRBJ2-5, with TRBD2 matching 9 bases. In germline, CDR1 is SNHLY, CDR2 FYNNEI. The CDR3 contains 15 residues.

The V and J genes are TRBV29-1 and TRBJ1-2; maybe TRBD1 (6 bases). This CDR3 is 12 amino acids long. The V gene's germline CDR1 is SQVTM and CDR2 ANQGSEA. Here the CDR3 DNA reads TGCAGGGAAAACAGGGAAAAGTATGGCTACACCTTC. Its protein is CRENREKYGYTF.

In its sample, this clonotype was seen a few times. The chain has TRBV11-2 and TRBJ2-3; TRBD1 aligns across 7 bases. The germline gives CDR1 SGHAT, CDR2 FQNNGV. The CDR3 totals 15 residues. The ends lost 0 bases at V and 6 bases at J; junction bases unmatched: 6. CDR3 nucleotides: TGTGCCAGCAGCTTAGAGCCAGGGGGAGCTGATACGCAGTATTTT. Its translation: CASSLEPGGADTQYF.

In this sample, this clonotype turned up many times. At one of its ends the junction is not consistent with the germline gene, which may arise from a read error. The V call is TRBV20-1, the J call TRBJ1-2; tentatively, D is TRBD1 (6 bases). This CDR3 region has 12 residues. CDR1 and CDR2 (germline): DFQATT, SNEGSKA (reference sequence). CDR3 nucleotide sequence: TGCAGTGCTAGATCCAGGGGATGGTCGTCGTTGTTC. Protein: CSARSRGWSSLF.

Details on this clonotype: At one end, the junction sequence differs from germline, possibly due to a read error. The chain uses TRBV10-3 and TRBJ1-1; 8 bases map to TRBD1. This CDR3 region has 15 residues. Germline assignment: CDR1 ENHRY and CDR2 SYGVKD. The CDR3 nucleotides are TGTGCCAGCAGTCCAGACCAACAGGGGGTCACTGAAGCTTTCTTT. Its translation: CASSPDQQGVTEAFF.

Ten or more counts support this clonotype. The CDR3 bases are TGTGCCAGCAGCTTACGGGCAGGCCCCCAAGAGACCCAGTACTTC. Encoded protein: CASSLRAGPQETQYF. The chain is built from TRBV5-4 and TRBJ2-5; D gene ambiguous. The ends were cut back, 2 bases at V and 1 base at J, with 12 bases in the middle. The CDR3 is 15 amino acids. The germline CDR1 and CDR2 sequences are SGHNT and YYREEE (reference sequence).

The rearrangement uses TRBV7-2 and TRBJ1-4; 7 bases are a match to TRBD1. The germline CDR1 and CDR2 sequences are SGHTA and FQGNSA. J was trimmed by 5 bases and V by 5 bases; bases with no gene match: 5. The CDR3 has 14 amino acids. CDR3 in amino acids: CASSPSTGNEKLFF. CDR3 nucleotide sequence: TGTGCCAGCAGCCCCTCGACAGGGAATGAAAAACTGTTTTTT.

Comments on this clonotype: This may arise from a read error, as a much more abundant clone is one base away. The CDR3 DNA reads TGTGCCAGCAGCGTAGGAGGGGACATGAACACTGAAGCTTTCTTT. Protein product: CASSVGGDMNTEAFF. V and J are TRBV9 and TRBJ1-1, with D possibly being TRBD1 (6 bases). V lost 0 bases and J lost 0, with 9 bases in between. Germline CDR1 SGDLS, CDR2 YYNGEE. The CDR3 consists of 15 residues.

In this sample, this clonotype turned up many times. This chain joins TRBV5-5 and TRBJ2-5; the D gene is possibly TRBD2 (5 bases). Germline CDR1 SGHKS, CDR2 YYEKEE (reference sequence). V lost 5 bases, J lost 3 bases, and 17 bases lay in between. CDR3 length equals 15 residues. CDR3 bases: TGTGCCAGCAGGGCGAGCGGTCGGCAGAAAGAGACCCAGTACTTC. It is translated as CASRASGRQKETQYF.

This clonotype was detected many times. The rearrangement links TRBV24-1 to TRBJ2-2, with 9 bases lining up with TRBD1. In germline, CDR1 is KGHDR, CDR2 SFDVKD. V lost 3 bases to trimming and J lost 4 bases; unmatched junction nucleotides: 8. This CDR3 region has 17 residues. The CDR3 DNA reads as TGTGCCACCAGTGATCCGGGACAGGGTCGCCTCACCGGGGAGCTGTTTTTT. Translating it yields CATSDPGQGRLTGELFF.

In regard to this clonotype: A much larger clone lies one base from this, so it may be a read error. The CDR3 reads CASNPRVQGGYTF. CDR3 bases: TGTGCCAGCAATCCTAGAGTACAGGGTGGCTACACCTTC. The V and J genes are TRBV2 and TRBJ1-2; a weak D match, TRBD1 (6 bases). The CDR3 runs to 13 residues. V lost 7 bases, J lost 7 bases, and 16 bases lay in between. CDR1 is SNHLY, CDR2 FYNNEI, per germline.

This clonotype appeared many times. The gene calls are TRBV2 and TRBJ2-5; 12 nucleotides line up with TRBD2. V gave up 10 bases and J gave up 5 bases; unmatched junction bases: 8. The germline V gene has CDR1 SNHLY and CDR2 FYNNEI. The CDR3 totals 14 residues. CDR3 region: CATLTSGGYETQYF. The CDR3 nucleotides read TGTGCCACCCTGACTAGCGGGGGTTATGAGACCCAGTACTTC.

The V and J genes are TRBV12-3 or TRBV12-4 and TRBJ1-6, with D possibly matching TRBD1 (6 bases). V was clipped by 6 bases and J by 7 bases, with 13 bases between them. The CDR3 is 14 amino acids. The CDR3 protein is CASRREGGNSPLHF. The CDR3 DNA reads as TGTGCCAGCAGACGGGAAGGGGGGAATTCACCCCTCCACTTT.

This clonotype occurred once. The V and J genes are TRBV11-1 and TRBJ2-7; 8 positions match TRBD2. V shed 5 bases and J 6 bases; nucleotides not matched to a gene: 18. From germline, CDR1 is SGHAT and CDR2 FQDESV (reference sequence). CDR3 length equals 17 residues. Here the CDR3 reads CASSGQIGTRGLGEQYF. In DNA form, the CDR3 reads TGTGCCAGCAGCGGTCAAATCGGGACTAGAGGGCTCGGCGAGCAGTACTTC. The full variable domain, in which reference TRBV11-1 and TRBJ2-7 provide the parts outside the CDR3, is EAEVAQSPRYKITEKSQAVAFWCDPISGHATLYWYRQILGQGPELLVQFQDESVVDDSQLPKDRFSAERLKGVDSTLKIQPAELGDSAMYLCASSGQIGTRGLGEQYFGPGTRLTVT.

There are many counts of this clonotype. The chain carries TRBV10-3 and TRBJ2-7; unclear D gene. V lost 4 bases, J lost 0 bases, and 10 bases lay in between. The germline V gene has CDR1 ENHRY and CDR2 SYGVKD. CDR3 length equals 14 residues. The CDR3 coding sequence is TGTGCCATCAGTGGGCAGGCTAGCTCCTACGAGCAGTACTTC. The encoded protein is CAISGQASSYEQYF.

CDR3 sequence (DNA): TGCAGTGCTAGAGATAGACAGGAGAATAATCAGCCCCAGCATTTT. Its protein product is CSARDRQENNQPQHF. The chain is built from TRBV20-1 and TRBJ1-5; possible D gene TRBD1, 6 bases. Germline values: CDR1 DFQATT, CDR2 SNEGSKA (reference sequence). CDR3 length: 15 residues. V gave up 0 bases and J gave up 4 bases, with 13 bases separating them.

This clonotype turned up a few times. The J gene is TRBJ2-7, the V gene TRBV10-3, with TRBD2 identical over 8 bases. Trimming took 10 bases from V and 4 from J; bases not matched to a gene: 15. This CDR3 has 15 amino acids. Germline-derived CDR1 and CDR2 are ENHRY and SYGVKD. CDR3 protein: CASRTLRAGEYEQYF. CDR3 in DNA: TGTGCCAGCAGGACCCTCCGAGCGGGAGAATACGAGCAGTACTTC.

Here the CDR3 DNA reads TGTGCCATCAGTGAGCCACAGGGATATGATGGCTACACCTTC. It specifies CAISEPQGYDGYTF. V is TRBV10-3 and J is TRBJ1-2, with D perhaps TRBD1 (6 bases). This CDR3 contains 14 residues. Germline values: CDR1 ENHRY, CDR2 SYGVKD. The germline V and J ends were trimmed by 2 bases and 6 bases, with 13 bases remaining between them.

CDR3 bases: TGTGCCAGCAGTTCGGCAGGGGTCTATGGCTACACCTTC. Its translation: CASSSAGVYGYTF. The gene calls are TRBV25-1 and TRBJ1-2; perhaps TRBD1 as D (6 bases). This CDR3 spans 13 amino acids. Trimming left V 5 bases short and J 4 bases short, with 11 bases between. Germline V gives CDR1 MGHDK, CDR2 SYGVNS.